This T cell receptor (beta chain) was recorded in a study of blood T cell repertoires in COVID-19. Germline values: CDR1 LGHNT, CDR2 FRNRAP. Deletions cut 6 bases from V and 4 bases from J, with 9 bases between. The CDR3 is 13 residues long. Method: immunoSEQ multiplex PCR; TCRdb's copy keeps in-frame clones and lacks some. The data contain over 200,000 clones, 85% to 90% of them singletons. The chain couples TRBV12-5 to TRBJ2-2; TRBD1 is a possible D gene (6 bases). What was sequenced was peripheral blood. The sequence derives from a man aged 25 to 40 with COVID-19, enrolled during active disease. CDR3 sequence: CASGRDTTGELFF. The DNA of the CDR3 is TGTGCTAGTGGCCGGGACACCACCGGGGAGCTGTTTTTT.